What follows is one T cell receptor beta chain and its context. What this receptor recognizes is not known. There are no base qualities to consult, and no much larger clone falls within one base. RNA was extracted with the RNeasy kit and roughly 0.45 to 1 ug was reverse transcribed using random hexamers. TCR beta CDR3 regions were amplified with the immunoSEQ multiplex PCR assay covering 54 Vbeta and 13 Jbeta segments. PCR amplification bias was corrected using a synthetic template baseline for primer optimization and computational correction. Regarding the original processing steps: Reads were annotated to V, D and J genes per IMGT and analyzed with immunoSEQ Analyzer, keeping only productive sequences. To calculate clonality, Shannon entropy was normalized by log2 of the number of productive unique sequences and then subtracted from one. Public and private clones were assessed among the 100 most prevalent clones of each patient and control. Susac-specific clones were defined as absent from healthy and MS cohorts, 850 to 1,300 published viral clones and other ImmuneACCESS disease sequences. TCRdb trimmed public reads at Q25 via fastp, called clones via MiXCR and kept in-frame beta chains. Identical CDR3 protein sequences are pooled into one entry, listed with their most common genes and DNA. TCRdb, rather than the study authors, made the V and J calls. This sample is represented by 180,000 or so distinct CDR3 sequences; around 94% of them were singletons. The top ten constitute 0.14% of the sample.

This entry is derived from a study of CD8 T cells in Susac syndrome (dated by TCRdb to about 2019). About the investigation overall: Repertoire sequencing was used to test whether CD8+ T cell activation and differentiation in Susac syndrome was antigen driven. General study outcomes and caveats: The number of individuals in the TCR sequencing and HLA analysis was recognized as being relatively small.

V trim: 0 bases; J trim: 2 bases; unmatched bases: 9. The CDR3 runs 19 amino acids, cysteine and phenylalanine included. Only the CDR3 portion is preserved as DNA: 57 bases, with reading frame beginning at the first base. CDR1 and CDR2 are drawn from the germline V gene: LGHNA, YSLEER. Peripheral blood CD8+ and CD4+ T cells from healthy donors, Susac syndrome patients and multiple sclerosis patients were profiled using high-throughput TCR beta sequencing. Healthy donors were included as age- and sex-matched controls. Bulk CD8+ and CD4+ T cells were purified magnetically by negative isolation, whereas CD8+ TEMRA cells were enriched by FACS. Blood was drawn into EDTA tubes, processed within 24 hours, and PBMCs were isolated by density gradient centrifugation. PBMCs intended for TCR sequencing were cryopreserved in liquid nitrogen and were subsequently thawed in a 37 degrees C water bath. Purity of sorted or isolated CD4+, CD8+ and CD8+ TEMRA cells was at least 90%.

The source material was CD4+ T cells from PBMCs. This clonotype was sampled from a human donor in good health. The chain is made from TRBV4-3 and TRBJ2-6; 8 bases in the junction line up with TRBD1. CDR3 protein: CASSQDPGQASAGANVLTF. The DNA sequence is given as TGCGCCAGCAGCCAAGATCCGGGACAGGCAAGCGCTGGGGCCAACGTCCTGACTTTC.